This paragraph covers one T cell receptor (beta chain) sequence. In germline, CDR1 is MRHNA, CDR2 SNTAGT. Trimming removed 4 bases from V and 2 bases from J, with 8 bases in between. The CDR3 is 13 residues long. Generated by immunoSEQ multiplex PCR, the TCRdb table keeps only in-frame clones and is missing some. The sample contains some 410,000 clones, roughly 90% of which appear only once. Individuals drawn from some 25 US areas were roughly 18 to 89 years old. The entry originates in a study of blood T cell repertoires in COVID-19. Study context: Samples of COVID-19 (acute and convalescent) were obtained from the United States, Italy and Spain. PBMCs, B-cell-depleted T cells, or T cells provided the cDNA or gDNA that made up the material.

The rearrangement links TRBV6-4 to TRBJ2-5; D perhaps matches TRBD2 (5 bases). Sequences were obtained from PBMCs or T cells enriched from blood (not recorded which). The TCR was taken from a young woman with acute COVID-19. DNA of the CDR3: TGTGCCAGCAGTGCCGGGGAACAAGAGACCCAGTACTTC. Amino acid sequence: CASSAGEQETQYF.